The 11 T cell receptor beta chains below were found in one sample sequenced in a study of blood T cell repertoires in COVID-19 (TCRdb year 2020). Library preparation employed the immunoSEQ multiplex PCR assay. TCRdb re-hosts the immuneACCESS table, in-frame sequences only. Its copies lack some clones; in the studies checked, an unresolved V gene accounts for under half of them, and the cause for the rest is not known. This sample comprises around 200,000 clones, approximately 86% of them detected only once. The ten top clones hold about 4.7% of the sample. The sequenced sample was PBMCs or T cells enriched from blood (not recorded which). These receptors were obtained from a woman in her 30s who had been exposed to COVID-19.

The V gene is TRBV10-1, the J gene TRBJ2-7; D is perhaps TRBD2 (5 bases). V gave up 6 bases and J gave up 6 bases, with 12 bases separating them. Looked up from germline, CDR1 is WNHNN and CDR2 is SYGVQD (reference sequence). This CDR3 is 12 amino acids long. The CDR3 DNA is TGCGCCAGCAGCGGCGGGTCGATCGAGCAGTACTTC. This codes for CASSGGSIEQYF.

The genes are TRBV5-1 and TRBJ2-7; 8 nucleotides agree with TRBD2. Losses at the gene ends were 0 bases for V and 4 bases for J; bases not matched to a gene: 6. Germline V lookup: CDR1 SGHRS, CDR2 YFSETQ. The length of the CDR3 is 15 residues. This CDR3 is CASSLASSGSYEQYF. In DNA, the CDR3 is TGCGCCAGCAGCTTGGCATCTAGCGGGTCTTACGAGCAGTACTTC.

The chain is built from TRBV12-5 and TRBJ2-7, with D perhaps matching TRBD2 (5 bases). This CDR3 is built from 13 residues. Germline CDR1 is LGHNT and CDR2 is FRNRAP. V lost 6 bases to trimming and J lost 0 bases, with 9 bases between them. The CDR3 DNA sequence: TGTGCTAGTGGGTCGGGAAGCTCCTACGAGCAGTACTTC. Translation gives CASGSGSSYEQYF.

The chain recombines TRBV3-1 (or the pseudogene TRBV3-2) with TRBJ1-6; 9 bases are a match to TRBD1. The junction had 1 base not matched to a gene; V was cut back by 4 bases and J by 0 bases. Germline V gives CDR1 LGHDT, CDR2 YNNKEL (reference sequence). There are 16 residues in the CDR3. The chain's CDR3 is CASSRQGGSYNSPLHF. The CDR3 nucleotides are TGTGCCAGCAGCCGACAGGGGGGCTCCTATAATTCACCCCTCCACTTT.

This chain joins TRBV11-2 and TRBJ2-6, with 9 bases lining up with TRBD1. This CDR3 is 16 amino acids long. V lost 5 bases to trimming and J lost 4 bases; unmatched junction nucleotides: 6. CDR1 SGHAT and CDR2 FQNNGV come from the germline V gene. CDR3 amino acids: CASSPGQGTGANVLTF. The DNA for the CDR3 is TGTGCCAGCAGCCCAGGACAGGGGACAGGGGCCAACGTCCTGACTTTC.

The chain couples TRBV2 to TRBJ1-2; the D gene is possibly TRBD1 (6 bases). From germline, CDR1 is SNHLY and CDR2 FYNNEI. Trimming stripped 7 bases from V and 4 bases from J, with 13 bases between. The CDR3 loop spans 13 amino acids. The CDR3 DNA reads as TGTGCCAGCACTCTAACAGGGACCTATGGCTACACCTTC. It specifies CASTLTGTYGYTF.

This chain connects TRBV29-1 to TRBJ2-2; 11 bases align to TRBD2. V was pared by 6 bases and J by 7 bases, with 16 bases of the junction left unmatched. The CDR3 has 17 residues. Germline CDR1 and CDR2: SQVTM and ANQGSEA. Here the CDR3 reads CSVPKLAGAPPGGELFF. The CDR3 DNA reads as TGCAGCGTACCCAAACTAGCGGGGGCCCCTCCTGGCGGGGAGCTGTTTTTT.

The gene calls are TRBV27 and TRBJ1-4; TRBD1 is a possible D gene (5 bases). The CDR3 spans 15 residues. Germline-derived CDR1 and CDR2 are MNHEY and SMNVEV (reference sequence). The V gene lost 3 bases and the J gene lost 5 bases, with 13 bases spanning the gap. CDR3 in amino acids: CASSFLGGANEKLFF. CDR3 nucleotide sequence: TGTGCCAGCAGTTTTTTGGGGGGAGCGAATGAAAAACTGTTTTTT.

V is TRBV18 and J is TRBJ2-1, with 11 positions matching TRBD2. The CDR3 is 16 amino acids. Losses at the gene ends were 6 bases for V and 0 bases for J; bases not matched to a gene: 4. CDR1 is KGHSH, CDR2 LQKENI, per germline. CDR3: CASSIAGGSSYNEQFF. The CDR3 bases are TGTGCCAGCTCTATAGCGGGGGGGTCCTCCTACAATGAGCAGTTCTTC. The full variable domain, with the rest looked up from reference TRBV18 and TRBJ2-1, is NAGVMQNPRHLVRRRGQEARLRCSPMKGHSHVYWYRQLPEEGLKFMVYLQKENIIDESGMPKERFSAEFPKEGPSILRIQQVVRGDSAAYFCASSIAGGSSYNEQFFGPGTRLTVL.

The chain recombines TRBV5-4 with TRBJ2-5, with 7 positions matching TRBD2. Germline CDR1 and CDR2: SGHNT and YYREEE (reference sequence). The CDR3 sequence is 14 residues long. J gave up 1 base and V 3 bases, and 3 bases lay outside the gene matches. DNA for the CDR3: TGTGCCAGCAGCTCCCCGGGGGGCCAAGAGACCCAGTACTTC. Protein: CASSSPGGQETQYF.

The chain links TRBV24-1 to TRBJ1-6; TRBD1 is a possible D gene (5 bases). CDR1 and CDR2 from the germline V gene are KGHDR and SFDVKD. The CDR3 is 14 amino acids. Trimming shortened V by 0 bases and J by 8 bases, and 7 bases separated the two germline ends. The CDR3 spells CATSDLPGHSPLHF. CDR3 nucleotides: TGTGCCACCAGTGATTTGCCAGGGCATTCACCCCTCCACTTT.